The rows below give T cell receptor beta chains drawn from one sample of a study of shared clonotypes between healthy human individuals. Method: immunoSEQ multiplex PCR; TCRdb's copy keeps in-frame clones and lacks some. The table lists more than 1.2 million clones, less than 99% of them singletons. The sample was naive CD4+ T cells sorted from blood. These receptors all come from a man younger than 45 in good health. Both conserved end residues are part of each CDR3. The D gene is left open where the match is weak. Clone size is stated in some rows and not others, as once, few, many or a class when expanded.

size: once
J: TRBJ2-1
length: 16
D: TRBD2
V: TRBV6-5
DNA: TGTGCCAGCAGTTACCCTGCTAGCGGGAGTAGCTATGAGCAGTTCTTC
CDR3: CASSYPASGSSYEQFF

size: .
J: TRBJ2-7
length: 13
D: .
V: TRBV11-2
DNA: TGTGCCAGCAGCTTAGATCGTCTCCACGAGCAGTACTTC
CDR3: CASSLDRLHEQYF

size: .
J: TRBJ2-7
length: 17
D: TRBD2
V: TRBV7-2
DNA: TGTGCCAGCAGCTTAGATGGTAGGACTAGGTTGTTGGATGAGCAGTACTTC
CDR3: CASSLDGRTRLLDEQYF

size: .
J: TRBJ2-3
length: 15
D: .
V: TRBV15
DNA: TGTGCCACCAGCCCGCCGACTCTTTCGGGAGATACGCAGTATTTT
CDR3: CATSPPTLSGDTQYF

size: .
J: TRBJ2-5
length: 15
D: .
V: TRBV5-1
DNA: TGCGCCAGCAGCTTTGCACCTGGTCAATTAGAGACCCAGTACTTC
CDR3: CASSFAPGQLETQYF

size: .
J: TRBJ2-7
length: 14
D: TRBD2
V: TRBV5-1
DNA: TGCGCCAGCAGCTTTAGCGGGAGCCTGGGGGAGCAGTACTTC
CDR3: CASSFSGSLGEQYF

size: .
J: TRBJ2-1
length: 15
D: .
V: TRBV27
DNA: TGTGCCAGCAGCGCTCGGGAGTTACCATACAATGAGCAGTTCTTC
CDR3: CASSARELPYNEQFF

size: .
J: TRBJ2-1
length: 12
D: TRBD1
V: TRBV29-1
DNA: TGCAGCGCCCGACAGGGAATCGATGAGCAGTTCTTC
CDR3: CSARQGIDEQFF

size: once
J: TRBJ2-7
length: 16
D: TRBD2
V: TRBV5-6
DNA: TGTGCCAGCAGCTGGCCCCGGGCGGGAGGGACCTACGAGCAGTACTTC
CDR3: CASSWPRAGGTYEQYF

size: once
J: TRBJ2-7
length: 15
D: TRBD1
V: TRBV18
DNA: TGTGCCAGCTCACCGGGGACAGGGGGCCGCTACGAGCAGTACTTC
CDR3: CASSPGTGGRYEQYF

size: .
J: TRBJ1-2
length: 14
D: TRBD1
V: TRBV28
DNA: TGTGCCAGCAGCTCTACCGGGACAGGGGTAGGCTACACCTTC
CDR3: CASSSTGTGVGYTF

size: .
J: TRBJ2-5
length: 13
D: TRBD1
V: TRBV5-1
DNA: TGCGCCAGCAGCCTAACTACAGGGGGGACCCAGTACTTC
CDR3: CASSLTTGGTQYF

size: .
J: TRBJ1-3
length: 13
D: TRBD1
V: TRBV6-6
DNA: TGTGCCAGCAACGACAGGGGTGGAAACACCATATATTTT
CDR3: CASNDRGGNTIYF

size: .
J: TRBJ2-7
length: 16
D: .
V: TRBV9
DNA: TGTGCCAGCAGCGTAGGATTATCACGGGACCTCGGCGAGCAGTACTTC
CDR3: CASSVGLSRDLGEQYF

size: .
J: TRBJ1-1
length: 11
D: .
V: TRBV5-1
DNA: TGCGCCAGCTCGTTGAACACTGAAGCTTTCTTT
CDR3: CASSLNTEAFF

size: .
J: TRBJ2-7
length: 14
D: .
V: TRBV27
DNA: TGTGCCAGCAGTAATTTAGCGGACCATCTGAAGCAGTACTTC
CDR3: CASSNLADHLKQYF

size: .
J: TRBJ2-5
length: 17
D: TRBD2
V: TRBV5-4
DNA: TGTGCCAGCAGCTTGGCCGGGGGACTAGCGGGGGAAGAGACCCAGTACTTC
CDR3: CASSLAGGLAGEETQYF

size: .
J: TRBJ2-7
length: 16
D: .
V: TRBV7-2
DNA: TGTGCCAGCAGCTTAGCTAACGCCCTTATTAGAGAGGAGCAGTACTTC
CDR3: CASSLANALIREEQYF

size: .
J: TRBJ2-1
length: 13
D: .
V: TRBV5-1
DNA: TGCGCCAGCAGCTTGACAGTTGGGACGCCGCAGTTCTTC
CDR3: CASSLTVGTPQFF

size: .
J: TRBJ2-1
length: 16
D: TRBD2
V: TRBV19
DNA: TGTGCCAGTAGTACCCTAGCGGGAGTGTCTTTAAATGAGCAGTTCTTC
CDR3: CASSTLAGVSLNEQFF

size: .
J: TRBJ1-1
length: 13
D: .
V: TRBV5-1
DNA: TGCGCCAGCAGCTCACAGGACTACACTGAAGCTTTCTTT
CDR3: CASSSQDYTEAFF

size: .
J: TRBJ2-7
length: 16
D: TRBD2
V: TRBV11-2
DNA: TGTGCCAGCAGACCATCCGGGACTAGCGGGACAGGGGAGCAGTACTTC
CDR3: CASRPSGTSGTGEQYF

size: .
J: TRBJ1-1
length: 15
D: .
V: TRBV15
DNA: TGTGCCACCAGCAGAGATCGAAGAAAGAACACTGAAGCTTTCTTT
CDR3: CATSRDRRKNTEAFF

size: .
J: TRBJ2-1
length: 14
D: .
V: TRBV28
DNA: TGTGCCAGCTATAGCGGAAGCTCCTACAATGAGCAGTTCTTC
CDR3: CASYSGSSYNEQFF

size: .
J: TRBJ1-1
length: 16
D: .
V: TRBV9
DNA: TGTGCCAGCAGCGCAATAATGGTGGGGAGGTATACTGAAGCTTTCTTT
CDR3: CASSAIMVGRYTEAFF

size: .
J: TRBJ1-1
length: 11
D: TRBD1
V: TRBV30
DNA: TGTGCGGGACAGGGGGACACTGAAGCTTTCTTT
CDR3: CAGQGDTEAFF

size: .
J: TRBJ2-1
length: 15
D: .
V: TRBV9
DNA: TGTGCCAGCAGCCAAAAAGGCGGAACCTACAATGAGCAGTTCTTC
CDR3: CASSQKGGTYNEQFF

size: .
J: TRBJ2-5
length: 11
D: .
V: TRBV7-2
DNA: TGTGCCAGCAGCTTAATGGAGACCCAGTACTTC
CDR3: CASSLMETQYF

size: .
J: TRBJ1-1
length: 15
D: TRBD1
V: TRBV10-3
DNA: TGTGCCATCACCCGAGTCAGGGGGGTGAACACTGAAGCTTTCTTT
CDR3: CAITRVRGVNTEAFF

size: once
J: TRBJ1-2
length: 15
D: .
V: TRBV6-4
DNA: TGTGCCAGCAGTGACCGGGGACGGAACCCGTATGGCTACACCTTC
CDR3: CASSDRGRNPYGYTF

size: .
J: TRBJ2-5
length: 12
D: .
V: TRBV5-1
DNA: TGCGCCAGCAGCTTGCAGCAAGAGACCCAGTACTTC
CDR3: CASSLQQETQYF

size: .
J: TRBJ2-3
length: 19
D: .
V: TRBV4-3
DNA: TGCGCCAGCAGCCAAGGGCCCCACGGGGAGCGGGTCCGCACAGATACGCAGTATTTT
CDR3: CASSQGPHGERVRTDTQYF

size: .
J: TRBJ2-5
length: 11
D: .
V: TRBV10-2
DNA: TGCGCCAGCGGAAAACAAGAGACCCAGTACTTC
CDR3: CASGKQETQYF

size: .
J: TRBJ2-5
length: 15
D: .
V: TRBV28
DNA: TGTGCCAGCAGTTCTGGGACGGTGTACCAAGAGACCCAGTACTTC
CDR3: CASSSGTVYQETQYF

size: .
J: TRBJ2-1
length: 17
D: TRBD2
V: TRBV5-4
DNA: TGTGCCAGCAGCATGAGAGCGGGAGGAACCCCCTACAATGAGCAGTTCTTC
CDR3: CASSMRAGGTPYNEQFF

size: .
J: TRBJ2-7
length: 15
D: TRBD2
V: TRBV27
DNA: TGTGCCAGCAGTCGGACTAGCGAGAGCTCCTACGAGCAGTACTTC
CDR3: CASSRTSESSYEQYF

size: .
J: TRBJ2-3
length: 16
D: TRBD2
V: TRBV18
DNA: TGTGCCAGCTCACCACTCAGCGGGAGTGAACAAGATACGCAGTATTTT
CDR3: CASSPLSGSEQDTQYF

size: .
J: TRBJ1-4
length: 15
D: .
V: TRBV7-9
DNA: TGTGCCAGCAGACCTGACACCACAACTAATGAAAAACTGTTTTTT
CDR3: CASRPDTTTNEKLFF

size: .
J: TRBJ2-7
length: 15
D: .
V: TRBV18
DNA: TGTGCCAGCTCACCACTGGGGGCGGAGGCGTACGAGCAGTACTTC
CDR3: CASSPLGAEAYEQYF

size: .
J: TRBJ2-7
length: 16
D: .
V: TRBV13
DNA: TGTGCCAGCAGCTTAGGCCCCCTAGGGAGCTCCTACGAGCAGTACTTC
CDR3: CASSLGPLGSSYEQYF

size: .
J: TRBJ2-1
length: 15
D: .
V: TRBV6-4
DNA: TGTGCCAGCAGTGACAGGGAGCGACGGAGGAATGAGCAGTTCTTC
CDR3: CASSDRERRRNEQFF

size: .
J: TRBJ2-5
length: 14
D: .
V: TRBV18
DNA: TGTGCCAGCTCACCACGGGCAGCAGAAGAGACCCAGTACTTC
CDR3: CASSPRAAEETQYF

size: .
J: TRBJ2-1
length: 14
D: .
V: TRBV5-1
DNA: TGCGCCAGCAGCTTGGCCATTGGGAGAGGTGAGCAGTTCTTC
CDR3: CASSLAIGRGEQFF

size: .
J: TRBJ2-7
length: 17
D: .
V: TRBV6-4
DNA: TGTGCCAGCAGTGACGGGCAACGGGGGCCGAGACCCTACGAGCAGTACTTC
CDR3: CASSDGQRGPRPYEQYF

size: .
J: TRBJ2-4
length: 18
D: TRBD1
V: TRBV5-1
DNA: TGCGCCAGCAGCTTGTCCCCTTTGACAGGGGCGGACAAAAACATTCAGTACTTC
CDR3: CASSLSPLTGADKNIQYF

size: .
J: TRBJ2-3
length: 15
D: .
V: TRBV19
DNA: TGTGCCAGTAGTATAGCCGGTAGCGCCCCAGATACGCAGTATTTT
CDR3: CASSIAGSAPDTQYF

size: .
J: TRBJ1-5
length: 15
D: .
V: TRBV4-1
DNA: TGCGCCAGCAGCCAAGTTGGGACAACCAATCAGCCCCAGCATTTT
CDR3: CASSQVGTTNQPQHF

size: .
J: TRBJ2-7
length: 15
D: TRBD2
V: TRBV10-3
DNA: TGTGCCATCAGTGAGTCGGGAGGGATTATGAGCGAGCAGTACTTC
CDR3: CAISESGGIMSEQYF

size: .
J: TRBJ1-5
length: 15
D: .
V: TRBV13
DNA: TGTGCCAGCAGCACGGGACGGTATAGCAATCAGCCCCAGCATTTT
CDR3: CASSTGRYSNQPQHF

size: .
J: TRBJ2-1
length: 11
D: .
V: TRBV29-1
DNA: TGCAGCGTTGTTGCATACAATGAGCAGTTCTTC
CDR3: CSVVAYNEQFF